The 9 T cell receptor beta chains below come from one sample, sequenced in a study of T and B cells in COVID-19 patients. From blood, 250-500 ng of genomic DNA served as TRB template. TRB rearrangements were amplified by multiplex PCR with BIOMED2 TRB-A/B primers. One entry per CDR3 protein, called by TCRdb with MiXCR from the multiplex PCR reads. This table has roughly 7,800 distinct CDR3 sequences, 20% to 30% appearing once. The sequenced sample consisted of blood. Receptors were obtained from a human donor with active COVID-19.

This clonotype was counted at least ten times. The gene calls are TRBV5-5 and TRBJ2-3; possible D gene TRBD1, 6 bases. Germline assignment: CDR1 SGHKS and CDR2 YYEKEE (reference sequence). CDR3 length equals 17 residues. V shed 2 bases and J shed 2 bases, with 18 bases lying between them. This CDR3 is CASSLGFPGHTTDTQYF. In DNA, the CDR3 is TGTGCCAGCAGCTTAGGATTCCCGGGACACACCACAGATACGCAGTATTTT.

This clonotype was detected only once. This may be a read error, as it is one base from a much larger clone. V usage is TRBV5-4 and J usage is TRBJ2-7, with a tentative D call TRBD2 (6 bases). Per germline, CDR1 SGHNT and CDR2 YYREEE (reference sequence). The CDR3 sequence is 13 residues long. With 3 bases removed from V and 3 bases from J, the gap between germline ends came to 10 bases. CDR3 sequence: CASSSPRGYEQYF. In DNA form, the CDR3 reads TGTGCCAGCAGCTCGCCGCGGGGCTACGAGCAGTACTTC.

A word on this clonotype: Given a much more abundant clone one base away, this may be a read error. The chain is built from TRBV19 and TRBJ1-3; no definite D call. Germline assignment: CDR1 LNHDA and CDR2 SQIVND (reference sequence). This CDR3 comprises 15 residues. For the CDR3, the DNA is TGTGCCAGTCGTCGAAGGGCCAACTCTGGAAACACCAAATATTTT. Residues: CASRRRANSGNTKYF.

Sample share makes this clonotype medium-sized. This chain links TRBV5-6 with TRBJ2-1; TRBD2 matches 8 bases. This CDR3 region has 16 residues. The germline V gene encodes CDR1 SGHDT and CDR2 YYEEEE. Trimming took 4 bases from V and 7 from J; bases not matched to a gene: 13. CDR3 DNA sequence: TGTGCCAGCAGCATCAGGACTAGCTTGAGTAGGAATGAGCAGTTCTTC. Amino acids: CASSIRTSLSRNEQFF.

This clonotype turned up a few times. The gene calls are TRBV6-1 and TRBJ1-6; 7 positions match TRBD1. The germline gives CDR1 MNHNS, CDR2 SASEGT. V shed 6 bases, J shed 13 bases, and the junction held 9 bases outside the gene matches. This CDR3 spans 13 amino acids. The CDR3 DNA sequence: TGTGCCAGCAGATCTGACAGGGCCAGGCCCCTCCACTTT. Its translation is CASRSDRARPLHF.

This clonotype was seen a handful of times. The rearrangement links TRBV7-9 to TRBJ1-5, with 10 bases lining up with TRBD1. CDR1 is SEHNR, CDR2 FQNEAQ, per germline (reference sequence). Losses at the gene ends were 5 bases for V and 4 bases for J; bases not matched to a gene: 2. This CDR3 has 14 amino acids. The CDR3 loop reads CASSGTGANQPQHF. The CDR3 region has the DNA TGTGCCAGCAGCGGGACAGGGGCGAATCAGCCCCAGCATTTT.

This rearrangement joins TRBV6-4 to TRBJ2-7; D remains ambiguous. Trimming pared 6 bases from V and 5 bases from J, leaving 26 bases between. The V gene's germline CDR1 is MRHNA and CDR2 SNTAGT. This CDR3 contains 17 residues. Here the CDR3 reads CASRNAEPSCRADEQYF. DNA of the CDR3: TGTGCCAGCAGGAACGCAGAGCCAAGCTGCCGGGCCGACGAGCAGTACTTC.

This clonotype counts as medium-sized. This chain connects TRBV27 to TRBJ2-3; D is unresolved. Germline V gives CDR1 MNHEY, CDR2 SMNVEV (reference sequence). Deletions cut 4 bases from V and 4 bases from J, with 15 bases between. This CDR3 contains 15 residues. The CDR3 DNA follows: TGTGCCAGCAGTTATCTGGGTAAAAAGGCAGATACGCAGTATTTT. Protein product: CASSYLGKKADTQYF.

The V call is TRBV6-1, the J call TRBJ1-2; D is unclear. Germline assignment: CDR1 MNHNS and CDR2 SASEGT. The length of the CDR3 is 15 residues. V lost 6 bases, J lost 0 bases, and 14 bases lay in between. The DNA of the CDR3 is TGTGCCAGCAGCGAGGCCGGGTCAGCTAACTATGGCTACACCTTC. It yields the protein CASSEAGSANYGYTF.